This TCR beta chain is drawn from a study of T cell changes during pregnancy in multiple sclerosis. Trimming stripped 2 bases from V and 1 base from J, with 11 bases between. This CDR3 has 16 amino acids. Germline-derived CDR1 and CDR2 are MNHEY and SMNVEV (reference sequence). Clones were read by immunoSEQ multiplex PCR, and TCRdb kept only the in-frame ones, dropping some. The sample includes fewer than 140,000 clones, about 90% of them seen just once. The TCR was taken from a female donor with multiple sclerosis, enrolled in a pregnancy study. The rearrangement links TRBV27 to TRBJ2-2, with D hard to call. The starting material was peripheral blood, obtained before pregnancy. CDR3 DNA sequence: TGTGCCAGCAGTTTAGGTCGGCGGCGGAACACCGGGGAGCTGTTTTTT. Protein: CASSLGRRRNTGELFF.